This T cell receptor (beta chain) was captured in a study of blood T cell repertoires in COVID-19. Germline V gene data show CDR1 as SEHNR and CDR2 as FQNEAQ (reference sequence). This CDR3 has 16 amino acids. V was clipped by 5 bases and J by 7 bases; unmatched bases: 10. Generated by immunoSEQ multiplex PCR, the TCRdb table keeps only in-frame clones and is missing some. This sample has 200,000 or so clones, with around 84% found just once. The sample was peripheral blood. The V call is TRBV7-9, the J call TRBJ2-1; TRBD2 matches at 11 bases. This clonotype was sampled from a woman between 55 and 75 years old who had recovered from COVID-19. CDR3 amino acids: CASSAHRTSGWNEQFF. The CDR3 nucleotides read TGTGCCAGCAGCGCCCATCGGACTAGCGGGTGGAATGAGCAGTTCTTC.